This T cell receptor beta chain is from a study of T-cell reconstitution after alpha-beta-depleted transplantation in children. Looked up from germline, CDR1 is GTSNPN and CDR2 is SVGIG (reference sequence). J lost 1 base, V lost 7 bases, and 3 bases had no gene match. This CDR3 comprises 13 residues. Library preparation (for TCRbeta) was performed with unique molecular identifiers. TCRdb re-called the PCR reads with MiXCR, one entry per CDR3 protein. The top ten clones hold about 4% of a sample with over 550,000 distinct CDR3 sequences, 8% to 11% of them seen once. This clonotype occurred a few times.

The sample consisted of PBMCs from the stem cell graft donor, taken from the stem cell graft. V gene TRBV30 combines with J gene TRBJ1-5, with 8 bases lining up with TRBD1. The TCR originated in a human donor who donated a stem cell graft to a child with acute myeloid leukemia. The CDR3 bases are TGTGCCTCCGGACAGGGAAGCAATCAGCCCCAGCATTTT. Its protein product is CASGQGSNQPQHF.